This TCR beta chain appears in the sequencing data of a study of blood T cell repertoires in COVID-19. Study at large: T cells, B-cell-depleted T cells, or PBMCs supplied cDNA or gDNA.

The CDR3 contains 15 residues. The germline V gene encodes CDR1 MGHDK and CDR2 SYGVNS. V lost 3 bases and J lost 10, with 16 bases in between. Here immunoSEQ multiplex PCR was the method, and the copy in TCRdb shows in-frame clones only, minus some. This table has 65,000 to 95,000 clones, 89% appearing once. The TCR originated in an elderly man with acute or convalescent COVID-19. This chain connects TRBV25-1 to TRBJ1-6; D ambiguous. Source material: peripheral blood. The CDR3 DNA sequence: TGTGCCAGCAGTGAGGGAGCCGGGGTAGAATCACCCCTCCACTTT. This sequence encodes CASSEGAGVESPLHF.